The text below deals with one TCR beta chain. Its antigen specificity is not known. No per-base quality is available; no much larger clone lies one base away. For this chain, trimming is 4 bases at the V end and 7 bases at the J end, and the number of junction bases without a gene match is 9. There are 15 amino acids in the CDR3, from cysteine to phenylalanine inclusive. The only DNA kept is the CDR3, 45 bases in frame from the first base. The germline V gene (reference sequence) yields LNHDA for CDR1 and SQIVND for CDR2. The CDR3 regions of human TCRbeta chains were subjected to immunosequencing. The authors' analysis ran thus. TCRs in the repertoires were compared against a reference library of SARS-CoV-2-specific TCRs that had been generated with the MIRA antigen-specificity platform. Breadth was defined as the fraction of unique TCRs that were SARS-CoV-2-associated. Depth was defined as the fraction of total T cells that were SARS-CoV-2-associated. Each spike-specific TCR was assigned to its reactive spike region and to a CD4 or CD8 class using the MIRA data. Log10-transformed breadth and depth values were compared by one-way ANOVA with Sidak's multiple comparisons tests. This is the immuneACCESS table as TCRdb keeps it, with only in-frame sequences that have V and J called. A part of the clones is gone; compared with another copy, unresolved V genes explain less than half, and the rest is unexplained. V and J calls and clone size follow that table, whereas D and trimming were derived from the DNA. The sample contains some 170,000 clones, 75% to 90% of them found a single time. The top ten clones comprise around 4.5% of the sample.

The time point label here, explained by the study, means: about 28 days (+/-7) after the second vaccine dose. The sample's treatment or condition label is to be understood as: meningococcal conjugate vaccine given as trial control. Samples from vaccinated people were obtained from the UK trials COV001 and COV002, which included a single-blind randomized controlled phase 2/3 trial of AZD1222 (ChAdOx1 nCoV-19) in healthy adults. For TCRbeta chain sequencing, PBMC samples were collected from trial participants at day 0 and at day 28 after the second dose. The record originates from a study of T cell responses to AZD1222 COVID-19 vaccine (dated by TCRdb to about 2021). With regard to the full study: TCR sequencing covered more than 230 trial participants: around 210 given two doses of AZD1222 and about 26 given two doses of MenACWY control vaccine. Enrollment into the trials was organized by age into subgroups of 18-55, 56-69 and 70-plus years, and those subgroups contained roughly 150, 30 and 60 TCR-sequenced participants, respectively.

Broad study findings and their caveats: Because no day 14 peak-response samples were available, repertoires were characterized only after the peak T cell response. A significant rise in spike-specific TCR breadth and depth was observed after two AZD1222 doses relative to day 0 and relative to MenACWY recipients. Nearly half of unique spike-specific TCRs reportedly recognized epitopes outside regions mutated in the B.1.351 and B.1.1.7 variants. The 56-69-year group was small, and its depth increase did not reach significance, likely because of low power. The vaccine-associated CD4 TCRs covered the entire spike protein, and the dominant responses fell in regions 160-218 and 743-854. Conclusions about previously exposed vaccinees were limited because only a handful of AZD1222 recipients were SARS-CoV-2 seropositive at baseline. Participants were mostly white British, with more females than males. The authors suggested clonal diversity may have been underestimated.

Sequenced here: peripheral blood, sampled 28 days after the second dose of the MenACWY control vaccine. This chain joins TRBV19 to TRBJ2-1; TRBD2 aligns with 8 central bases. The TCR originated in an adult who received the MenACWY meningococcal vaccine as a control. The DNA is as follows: TGTGCCAGTAGTAGCGCCGGGACTAGTTTTAATGAGCAGTTCTTC. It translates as CASSSAGTSFNEQFF.